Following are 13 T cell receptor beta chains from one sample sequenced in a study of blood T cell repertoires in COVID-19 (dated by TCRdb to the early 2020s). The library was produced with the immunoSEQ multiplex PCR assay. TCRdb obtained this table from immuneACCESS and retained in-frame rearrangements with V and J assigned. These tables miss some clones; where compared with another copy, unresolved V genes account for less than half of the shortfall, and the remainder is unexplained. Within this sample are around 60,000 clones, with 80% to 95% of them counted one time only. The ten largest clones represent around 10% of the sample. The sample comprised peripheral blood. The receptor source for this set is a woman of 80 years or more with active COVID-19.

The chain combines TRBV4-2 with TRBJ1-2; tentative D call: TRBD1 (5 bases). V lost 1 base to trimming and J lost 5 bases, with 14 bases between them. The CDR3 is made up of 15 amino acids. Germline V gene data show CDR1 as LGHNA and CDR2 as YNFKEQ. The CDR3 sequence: CASSQADSGSYGYTF. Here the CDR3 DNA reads TGTGCCAGCAGCCAAGCCGACAGCGGGTCTTATGGCTACACCTTC.

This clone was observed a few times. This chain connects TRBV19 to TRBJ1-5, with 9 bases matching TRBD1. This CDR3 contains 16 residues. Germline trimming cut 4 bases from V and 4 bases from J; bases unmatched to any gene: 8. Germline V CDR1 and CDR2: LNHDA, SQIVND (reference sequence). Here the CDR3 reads CASSRGTGSINQPQHF. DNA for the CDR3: TGTGCCAGTAGTAGGGGGACAGGGTCGATAAATCAGCCCCAGCATTTT. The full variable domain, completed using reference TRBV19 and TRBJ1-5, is DGGITQSPKYLFRKEGQNVTLSCEQNLNHDAMYWYRQDPGQGLRLIYYSQIVNDFQKGDIAEGYSVSREKKESFPLTVTSAQKNPTAFYLCASSRGTGSINQPQHFGDGTRLSIL.

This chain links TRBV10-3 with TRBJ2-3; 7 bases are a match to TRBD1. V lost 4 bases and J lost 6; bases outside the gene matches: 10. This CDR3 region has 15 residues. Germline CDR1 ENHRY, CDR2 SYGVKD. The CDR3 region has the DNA TGTGCCATCAGTGTGACAGGGTTATTGATGGATACGCAGTATTTT. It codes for CAISVTGLLMDTQYF.

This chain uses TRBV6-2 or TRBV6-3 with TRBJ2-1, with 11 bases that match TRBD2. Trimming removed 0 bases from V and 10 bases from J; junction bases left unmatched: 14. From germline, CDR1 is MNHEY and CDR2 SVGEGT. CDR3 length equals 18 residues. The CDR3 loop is CASSYSSEGSGRASEQFF. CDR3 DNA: TGTGCCAGCAGTTACTCGTCGGAAGGTAGCGGGAGGGCCTCGGAGCAGTTCTTC.

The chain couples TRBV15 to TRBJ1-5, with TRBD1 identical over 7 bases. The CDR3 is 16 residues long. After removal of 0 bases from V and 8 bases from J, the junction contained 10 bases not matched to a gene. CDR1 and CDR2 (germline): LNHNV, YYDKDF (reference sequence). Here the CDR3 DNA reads TGTGCCACCAGCAGAGATGGCAGGGGGAGAGGTGAGCCCCAGCATTTT. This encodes CATSRDGRGRGEPQHF.

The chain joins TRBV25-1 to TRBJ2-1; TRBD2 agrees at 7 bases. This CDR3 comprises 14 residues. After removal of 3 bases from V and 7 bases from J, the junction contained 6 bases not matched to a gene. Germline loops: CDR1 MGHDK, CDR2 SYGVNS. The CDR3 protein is CASSEGGDGNEQFF. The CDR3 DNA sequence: TGTGCCAGCAGTGAGGGGGGGGACGGAAATGAGCAGTTCTTC.

CDR3 sequence reads: CASSFRGGYTF. CDR3 coding DNA: TGTGCCAGCAGCTTCAGAGGGGGCTACACCTTC. The rearrangement uses TRBV7-9 and TRBJ1-2; D is uncertain. The CDR3 has 11 amino acids. V was clipped by 3 bases and J by 8 bases, with 7 bases between them. Per the germline V gene, CDR1 is SEHNR and CDR2 is FQNEAQ (reference sequence).

CDR3 protein: CASSVAPPPAGDYETQYF. CDR3 nucleotides: TGTGCCAGCAGCGTAGCCCCTCCTCCCGCGGGAGATTATGAGACCCAGTACTTC. The genes are TRBV9 and TRBJ2-5; TRBD2 matches at 7 bases. The CDR3 extends over 18 amino acids. With 0 bases clipped from V and 5 bases from J, the junction kept 16 bases outside the gene matches. Germline CDR1 is SGDLS and CDR2 is YYNGEE. Supplemented by reference TRBV9 and TRBJ2-5, the full variable domain reads DSGVTQTPKHLITATGQRVTLRCSPRSGDLSVYWYQQSLDQGLQFLIQYYNGEERAKGNILERFSAQQFPDLHSELNLSSLELGDSALYFCASSVAPPPAGDYETQYFGPGTRLLVL.

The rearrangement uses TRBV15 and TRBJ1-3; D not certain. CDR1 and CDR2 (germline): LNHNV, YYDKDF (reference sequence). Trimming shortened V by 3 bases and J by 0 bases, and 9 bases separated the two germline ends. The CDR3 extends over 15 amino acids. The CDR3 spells CATSRGGGSGNTIYF. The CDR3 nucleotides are TGTGCCACCAGCAGGGGAGGAGGCTCTGGAAACACCATATATTTT.

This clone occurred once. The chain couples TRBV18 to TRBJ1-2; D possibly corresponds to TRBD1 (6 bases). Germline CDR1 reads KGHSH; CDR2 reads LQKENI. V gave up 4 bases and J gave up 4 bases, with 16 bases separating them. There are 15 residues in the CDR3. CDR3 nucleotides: TGTGCCAGCTCACGACCACAGGGAAGGACCTATGGCTACACCTTC. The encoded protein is CASSRPQGRTYGYTF.

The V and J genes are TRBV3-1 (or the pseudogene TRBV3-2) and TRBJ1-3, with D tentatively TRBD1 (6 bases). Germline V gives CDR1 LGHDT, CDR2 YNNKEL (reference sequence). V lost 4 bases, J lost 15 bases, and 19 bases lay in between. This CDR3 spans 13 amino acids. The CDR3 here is CASSPGAVGGRYF. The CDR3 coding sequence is TGTGCCAGCAGCCCCGGAGCGGTCGGGGGGCGATATTTT.

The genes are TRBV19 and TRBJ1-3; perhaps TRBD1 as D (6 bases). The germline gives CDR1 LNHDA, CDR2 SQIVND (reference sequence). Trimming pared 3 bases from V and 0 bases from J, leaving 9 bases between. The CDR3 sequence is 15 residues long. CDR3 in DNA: TGTGCCAGTAGTATCGACAGGAGCTCTGGAAACACCATATATTTT. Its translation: CASSIDRSSGNTIYF.

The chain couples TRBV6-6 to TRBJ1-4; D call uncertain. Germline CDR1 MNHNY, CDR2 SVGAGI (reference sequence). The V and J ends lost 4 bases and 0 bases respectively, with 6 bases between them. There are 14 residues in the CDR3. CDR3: CASSFGTTNEKLFF. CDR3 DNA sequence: TGTGCCAGCAGTTTCGGGACAACTAATGAAAAACTGTTTTTT.